A single sample is the source of the 8 T cell receptor beta chains below, sequenced in a study of regulatory T cells in long-lasting Graves disease. CDR3 regions were amplified by Arm-PCR using iRepertoire HTBI primers to build TCR beta libraries. TCRdb analysed the multiplex PCR reads with MiXCR anew, one entry per CDR3 protein. The data contain 420,000 or so distinct CDR3 sequences, about a quarter of them singletons. Stated time point: persistent/refractory GD, antithyroid drugs over 5 years with positive TRAb. Following extraction of RNA from PBMCs, that RNA was used to make the TCR library. Here the sequenced sample was peripheral blood mononuclear cells (PBMCs), taken when the disease was refractory, from a patient treated with antithyroid drugs. The receptors derive from a female donor with Graves disease.

This clonotype turned up a few times. The chain employs TRBV3-1 and TRBJ1-4, with D unresolved. Trimming removed 5 bases at V and 5 bases at J, with 9 bases between. The germline CDR1 and CDR2 sequences are LGHDT and YNNKEL (reference sequence). The CDR3 runs 13 residues. This CDR3 reads CASSFQLNEKLFF. The CDR3 bases are TGTGCCAGCAGCTTCCAACTGAATGAAAAACTGTTTTTT.

This clonotype came up many times. The V gene is TRBV11-2, the J gene TRBJ1-4, with D possibly being TRBD1 (6 bases). The V end lost 1 base, the J end lost 7 bases, and 13 bases lay between the germline ends. The CDR3 is 15 amino acids. Per germline, CDR1 SGHAT and CDR2 FQNNGV. The CDR3 loop is CASSLGSKGGEKLFF. The CDR3 DNA is TGTGCCAGCAGCTTAGGCAGTAAGGGGGGTGAAAAACTGTTTTTT.

The chain recombines TRBV6-1 with TRBJ2-2; TRBD2 matches at 7 bases. The V and J ends lost 8 bases and 3 bases, in that order; junction bases with no gene match: 3. Germline V CDR1 and CDR2: MNHNS, SASEGT. This CDR3 is 13 amino acids long. The CDR3 nucleotides read TGTGCCAGCGGGGGGGGGTACACCGGGGAGCTGTTTTTT. Protein: CASGGGYTGELFF.

The chain uses TRBV20-1 and TRBJ2-7, with D perhaps TRBD2 (6 bases). The CDR3 covers 16 residues. V lost 3 bases, J lost 5 bases, and 23 bases lay in between. Germline CDR1 and CDR2: DFQATT and SNEGSKA (reference sequence). This chain's CDR3 is CSASIIGLTNIHEQYF. The CDR3 region has the DNA TGCAGTGCTAGTATAATAGGACTAACAAATATCCACGAGCAGTACTTC.

This clonotype was seen a single time. Given the absence of the conserved phenylalanine or tryptophan at the CDR3 end, a read error is likely. The limits of the CDR3 on the DNA are not certain, so only TCRdb's listed CDR3 is given. This sequence joins TRBV9 and TRBJ2-7; the table names TRBD2, a call not compared with the DNA. CDR1 is SGDLS and CDR2 is YYNGEE in the germline V gene. Both ends counted, the CDR3 spans 9 residues. The CDR3 spells CASSPGLAG.

CDR3 loop: CASSSWPYSGDRGTHTIYF. CDR3 bases: TGCGCCAGCAGCTCCTGGCCCTATAGCGGCGACAGGGGGACGCACACCATATATTTT. This rearrangement joins TRBV5-1 to TRBJ1-3, with 9 bases matching TRBD1. With 3 bases clipped from V and 8 bases from J, the junction kept 21 bases outside the gene matches. This CDR3 has 19 amino acids. CDR1 and CDR2 from the germline V gene are SGHRS and YFSETQ.

This clonotype turned up a few times. One end of the junction varies from germline; a read error may be responsible. The V call is TRBV7-2, the J call TRBJ2-7; D gene unclear. CDR1 is SGHTA, CDR2 FQGNSA, per germline. The CDR3 has 11 residues. In DNA form, the CDR3 reads TGTGCCAGCAGCCTCGGACCTAGTTGGGACTTC. The encoded protein is CASSLGPSWDF.

This clonotype has just a few counts. The chain employs TRBV20-1 and TRBJ1-5; tentatively, D is TRBD1 (5 bases). This CDR3 is built from 15 residues. Germline CDR1 is DFQATT and CDR2 is SNEGSKA (reference sequence). Trimming removed 0 bases from V and 0 bases from J, with 9 bases in between. The CDR3 reads CSAREAGPSNQPQHF. CDR3 DNA: TGCAGTGCTAGAGAGGCGGGACCTAGCAATCAGCCCCAGCATTTT.